Included here is one T cell receptor beta chain sequence, with context. What it binds is unknown. An end of the junction differs from the germline gene, which may be a read error. This sample was included in a study of cytomegalovirus exposure and HLA in healthy donors. Background on the study: An earlier analysis found 120 million or so unique TCR beta sequences from roughly 170 million T cells.

The germline V gene encodes CDR1 SGHNT and CDR2 YENEEA. The CDR3 covers 13 residues. Primers for the PCR totalled 60 Vbeta and 13 Jbeta. Measured with immunoSEQ multiplex PCR; TCRdb has only the in-frame clones, and not every one. The sample has approximately 61,000 clones. Notes on the study in general: Analyses of presence and absence presupposed an approximately uniform sequencing depth across donors. Clonal expansion, a later analysis showed, was greater in HLA-associated TCR beta chains than in equally common others.

The sample was PBMCs. V and J are TRBV11-3 and TRBJ1-1; D is uncertain. The sequence was collected from a woman between 18 and 29 years old in good health and CMV-seronegative. As DNA, the CDR3 is TGTGCCAGCAGCTCCCGGCGGAACACTGAAGATTTCTTT. This gives the protein CASSSRRNTEDFF.